This is a list of T cell receptor beta chains from one sample in a study of shared clonotypes between healthy human individuals. Data came from immunoSEQ multiplex PCR; TCRdb stores just in-frame clones and leaves some out. The table lists about 500,000 clones, roughly 80% of them singletons. Sequencing was carried out using PBMCs. Every receptor here comes from a woman aged 40 to 50 in good health. Some clones in this sample may be carry-over from other donors' samples. The CDR3 runs from the conserved cysteine through the conserved F or W. Fields, in order: V gene, J gene, CDR3 protein.

TRBV7-2,TRBJ1-5,CASSSPGQGSNQPQHF
TRBV28,TRBJ2-7,CASSEVFYEQYF
TRBV5-8,TRBJ1-5,CASSLSGGKQPQHF
TRBV28,TRBJ1-4,CAIGTQGEKLFF
TRBV7-9,TRBJ2-1,CASSIERDGAYNEQFF
TRBV2,TRBJ2-1,CASSELRTGVHNEQFF
TRBV7-9,TRBJ2-1,CASSASSDEQFF
TRBV27,TRBJ2-7,CASSSAGGAEYEQYF
TRBV19,TRBJ2-5,CARPPGLAGAGGSQTQYF
TRBV30,TRBJ2-5,CAWSGAGKETQYF
TRBV7-3,TRBJ1-2,CASSLTADSYGYTF
TRBV25-1,TRBJ1-1,CASSEYVGDTEAFF
TRBV7-9,TRBJ2-3,CASSLSQGTDTQYF
TRBV10-2,TRBJ1-1,CASSEFGGHNTEAFF
TRBV7-3,TRBJ2-1,CASSLGWSSYNEQFF
TRBV28,TRBJ1-1,CGIRGLNTEAFF
TRBV7-9,TRBJ2-7,CASSPTSFSEQYF
TRBV7-9,TRBJ2-2,CASSPRRMDTGELFF
TRBV9,TRBJ2-7,CASSVSPGVNYEQYF
TRBV7-9,TRBJ2-5,CASSLDGGRAGETQYF
TRBV5-1,TRBJ1-2,CASRTTTGLYGYTF
TRBV5-1,TRBJ2-1,CASSLSGDHSYNEQFF
TRBV30,TRBJ1-2,CAWGVLQRRGYTF
TRBV30,TRBJ2-3,CAWTRTSGTDTQYF
TRBV29-1,TRBJ1-1,CSVEKGGTEVFF
TRBV28,TRBJ1-2,CASRWGLHLSSNYGYTF
TRBV6-1,TRBJ2-3,CASMEGRSTDTQYF
TRBV6-5,TRBJ1-4,CASRGGGPTNEKLFF
TRBV30,TRBJ1-3,CAWSVLFGQGTGNTIYF
TRBV5-4,TRBJ2-1,CASRVGTSGYNEQFF
TRBV2,TRBJ2-7,CASSEGPRREQYF
TRBV5-5,TRBJ2-1,CASSSPDGGHNEQFF
TRBV10-3,TRBJ2-5,CAIEPERGSTQETQYF
TRBV30,TRBJ2-2,CAWSRGSKNTGELFF
TRBV7-8,TRBJ2-3,CASSTYLTDTQYF
TRBV4-2,TRBJ2-2,CASSQRDQNTGELFF
TRBV18,TRBJ1-1,CASSPTIQEGTEAFF
TRBV5-1,TRBJ1-4,CASSRPNRDEKLFF
TRBV6-5,TRBJ1-1,CASRLDPSNTEAFF
TRBV27,TRBJ2-2,CASSLGLARVLNTGELFF
TRBV6-4,TRBJ2-1,CASSDRNNEQFF
TRBV9,TRBJ2-1,CASSVELAGPYNEQFF
TRBV6-6,TRBJ2-7,CASLGLSDSYEQYF
TRBV7-8,TRBJ1-1,CASSLTMRRRTVNTEAFF
TRBV7-9,TRBJ2-7,CASSLTIPSGTSYEQYF
TRBV19,TRBJ2-1,CASSRLAGENEQFF